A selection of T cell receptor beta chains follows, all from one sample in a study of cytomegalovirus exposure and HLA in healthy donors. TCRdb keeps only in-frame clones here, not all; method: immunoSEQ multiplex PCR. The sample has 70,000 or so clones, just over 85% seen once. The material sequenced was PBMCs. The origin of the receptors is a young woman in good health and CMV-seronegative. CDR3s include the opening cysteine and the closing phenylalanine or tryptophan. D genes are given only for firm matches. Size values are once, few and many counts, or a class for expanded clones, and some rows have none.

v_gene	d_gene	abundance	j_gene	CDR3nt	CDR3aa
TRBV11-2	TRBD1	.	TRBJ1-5	TGTGCCAGCAGCATAGGGACAGGGGGCAATCAGCCCCAGCATTTT	CASSIGTGGNQPQHF
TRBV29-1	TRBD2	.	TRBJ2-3	TGCAGCGTTGAAGTTCGGGCACCCAGCGGGAGGGAGCTCACAGATACGCAGTATTTT	CSVEVRAPSGRELTDTQYF
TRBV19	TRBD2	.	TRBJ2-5	TGTGCCAGTAGTATGAGCACTAGCGGGAGAGAGACCCAGTACTTC	CASSMSTSGRETQYF
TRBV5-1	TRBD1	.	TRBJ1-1	TGCGCCAGCAGCTTGGGCGGACAGGGAGGCACTGAAGCTTTCTTT	CASSLGGQGGTEAFF
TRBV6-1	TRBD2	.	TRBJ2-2	TGTGCCAGCAGTGTTTTACTAGCGGTGAACACCGGGGAGCTGTTTTTT	CASSVLLAVNTGELFF
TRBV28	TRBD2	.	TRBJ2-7	TGTGCCAGCACCCCCGGGACTAACTACGAGCAGTACTTC	CASTPGTNYEQYF
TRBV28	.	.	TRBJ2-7	TGTGCCAGCAGTTTAAGGGGCCGCTCCTACGAGCAGTACTTC	CASSLRGRSYEQYF
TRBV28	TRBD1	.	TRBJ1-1	TGTGCCAGCAGTCCGGGACAGGTTGTCTCTGAAGCTTTCTTT	CASSPGQVVSEAFF
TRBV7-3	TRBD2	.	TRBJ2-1	TGTGCCAGCAGCTTCGGACTAGCGGGAGTTCATGAGCAGTTCTTC	CASSFGLAGVHEQFF
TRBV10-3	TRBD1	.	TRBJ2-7	TGTGCCATCAGGGGGACAGGCAGGGGCGACGAGCAGTACTTC	CAIRGTGRGDEQYF
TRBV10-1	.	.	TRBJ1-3	TGCGCCAGCAGCACAGGTTCTTCTGGAAACACCATATATTTT	CASSTGSSGNTIYF
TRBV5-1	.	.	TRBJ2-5	TGCGCCAGCAGCCCGAATGGCGGGGCGTACCAAGAGACCCAGTACTTC	CASSPNGGAYQETQYF
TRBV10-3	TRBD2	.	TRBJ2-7	TGTGCCACCGGGACTAGCGGGATTTACGAGCAGTACTTC	CATGTSGIYEQYF
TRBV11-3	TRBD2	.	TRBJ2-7	TGTGCCAGCAGCTTAGCTAGCGGGAGTTCCTACGAGCAGTACTTC	CASSLASGSSYEQYF
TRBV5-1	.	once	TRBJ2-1	TGCGCCAGCAGCTTGGAGGGGTACGACTACAATGAGCAGTTCTTC	CASSLEGYDYNEQFF
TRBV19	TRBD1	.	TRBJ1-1	TGTGCCAGTAGACCTATAACACAGGGGAGGAACACTGAAGCTTTCTTT	CASRPITQGRNTEAFF
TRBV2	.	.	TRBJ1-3	TGTGCCAGCATCGACAGGTCTAGCTCTGGAAACACCATATATTTT	CASIDRSSSGNTIYF
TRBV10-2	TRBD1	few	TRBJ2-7	TGCGCCAGCAGTCTGGACAGGGGCGACGAGCAGTACTTC	CASSLDRGDEQYF
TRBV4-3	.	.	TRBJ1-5	TGCGCCAGCAGCCAAGCCCAGGGCGGGCCCCAGCATTTT	CASSQAQGGPQHF
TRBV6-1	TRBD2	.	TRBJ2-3	TGTGCCAGCGATGGGACTAGCTGGGCCGATACGCAGTATTTT	CASDGTSWADTQYF
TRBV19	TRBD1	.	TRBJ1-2	TGTGCCAGTAGTATCGAGACAGGGGGTGGCTACACCTTC	CASSIETGGGYTF
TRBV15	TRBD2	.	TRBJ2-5	TGTGCCACCAGCAGAGACCCTAGCGGGAGAGAAGAGACCCAGTACTTC	CATSRDPSGREETQYF
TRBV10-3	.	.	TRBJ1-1	TGTGCCATCAGTGGACAGAACACTGAAGCTTTCTTT	CAISGQNTEAFF
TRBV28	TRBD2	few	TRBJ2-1	TGTGCCAGCAAAGCGGGAGGCTCCTACAATGAGCAGTTCTTC	CASKAGGSYNEQFF
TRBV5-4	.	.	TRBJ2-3	TGTGCCAGCAGCTTGGCCGGCACAGATACGCAGTATTTT	CASSLAGTDTQYF
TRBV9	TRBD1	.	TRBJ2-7	TGTGCCAGCAGCGCGGGACAGATCTACGAGCAGTACTTC	CASSAGQIYEQYF
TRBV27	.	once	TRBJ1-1	TGTGCCAGCAGTTTATCGGGGGGGGCGGTTGGAACTGAAGCTTTCTTT	CASSLSGGAVGTEAFF
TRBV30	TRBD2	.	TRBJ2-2	TGTGCCTGGAGGGACGGGACTAGCGGGACTATATTCGGGGAGCTGTTTTTT	CAWRDGTSGTIFGELFF
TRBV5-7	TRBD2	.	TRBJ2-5	TGTGCCACCAAGCGGGAGGGGGGAGGGGAGACCCAGTACTTC	CATKREGGGETQYF
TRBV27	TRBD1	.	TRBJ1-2	TGTGCCAGCAGTTTCAGACAGGGCGAAGGCGTTGGCTACACCTTC	CASSFRQGEGVGYTF
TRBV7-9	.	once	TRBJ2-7	TGTGCCAGCAGCGACTCTTTGGGAGCCGACTACGAGCAGTACTTC	CASSDSLGADYEQYF
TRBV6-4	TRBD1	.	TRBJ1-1	TGTGCCAGCAGTGACGGGACAGAAAACACTGAAGCTTTCTTT	CASSDGTENTEAFF
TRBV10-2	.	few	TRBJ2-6	TGCGCCAGCAGGGCCGCGGACTTCCGCTCTGGGGCCAACGTCCTGACTTTC	CASRAADFRSGANVLTF
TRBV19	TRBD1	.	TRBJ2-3	TGTGCCAGTAGTATAGATCCCAGGGGGACCATTTATAGCACAGATACGCAGTATTTT	CASSIDPRGTIYSTDTQYF
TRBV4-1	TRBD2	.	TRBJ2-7	TGCGCCAGCAGCCAAGTTCTAGCGGGAGGCGAGCAGTACTTC	CASSQVLAGGEQYF
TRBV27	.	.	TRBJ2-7	TGTGCCAGCAGTCCTCTTGGGGGGACCTACGAGCAGTACTTC	CASSPLGGTYEQYF
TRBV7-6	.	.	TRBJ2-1	TGTGCCAGCAGCTTAGGGGTGGGGGGTGGATCCTACAATGAGCAGTTCTTC	CASSLGVGGGSYNEQFF
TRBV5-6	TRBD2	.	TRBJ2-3	TGTGCCAGCAGCAGGAGGACTAGCGGCCGTCGCACAGATACGCAGTATTTT	CASSRRTSGRRTDTQYF
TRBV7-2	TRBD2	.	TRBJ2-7	TGTGCCAGCAGCTTAGGAACTAGCGGTTCCTACGAGCAGTACTTC	CASSLGTSGSYEQYF
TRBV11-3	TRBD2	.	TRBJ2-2	TGTGCCAGCAGCTTAGGGGGACTAGCGGCCAACACCGGGGAGCTGTTTTTT	CASSLGGLAANTGELFF
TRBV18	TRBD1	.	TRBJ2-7	TGTGCCAGCTCAACCACGGTTGGACAGGGATCCCACGAGCAGTACTTC	CASSTTVGQGSHEQYF
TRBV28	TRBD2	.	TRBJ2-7	TGTGCCAGCAGTTTGCAGCTTAGCGGGGGCCCCTACGAGCAGTACTTC	CASSLQLSGGPYEQYF
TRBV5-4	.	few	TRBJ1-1	TGTGCCAGCAGCTTGACAGAAAACACTGAAGCTTTCTTT	CASSLTENTEAFF
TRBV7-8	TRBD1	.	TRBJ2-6	TGTGCCAGCCTTTCCTTGGACACGGGACAGGGGTTTGGGGCCAACGTCCTGACTTTC	CASLSLDTGQGFGANVLTF
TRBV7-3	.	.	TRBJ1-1	TGTGCCAGCAGTCCCAGGGGCCCGAACACTGAAGCTTTCTTT	CASSPRGPNTEAFF
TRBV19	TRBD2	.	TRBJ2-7	TGTGCCAGTATTAGACGGGAGGCCCACAGGAGCGAGCAGTACTTC	CASIRREAHRSEQYF
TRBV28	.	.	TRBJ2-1	TGTGCCAGCAGTTTGCCAACTGGCAGGACAAGGGGATACAATGAGCAGTTCTTC	CASSLPTGRTRGYNEQFF
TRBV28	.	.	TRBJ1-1	TGTGCCAGCAGTTTATGGCGGGGGGATAGCACTGAAGCTTTCTTT	CASSLWRGDSTEAFF
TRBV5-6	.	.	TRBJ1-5	TGTGCCAGCAGTAGAAAAAGGGCGGGGATCGAACCCCAGCATTTT	CASSRKRAGIEPQHF
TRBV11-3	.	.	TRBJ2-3	TGTGCCAGCAGCGTCTCTAGCGGCACAGATACGCAGTATTTT	CASSVSSGTDTQYF
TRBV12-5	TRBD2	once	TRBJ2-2	TGTGCTAGTGGGACTAGCGGAAACACCGGGGAGCTGTTTTTT	CASGTSGNTGELFF
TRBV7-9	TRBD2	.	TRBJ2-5	TGTGCCAGCAGTGCGACTAGCGGGTCCCTGGAGACCCAGTACTTC	CASSATSGSLETQYF
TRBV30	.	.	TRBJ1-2	TGTGCCTGGAGTCTCCCCGGCGCAGGATATGGCTACACCTTC	CAWSLPGAGYGYTF
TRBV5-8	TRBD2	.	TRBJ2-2	TGTGCCAGCAGCTACGGGACTAGCCTCGGGGAGCTGTTTTTT	CASSYGTSLGELFF
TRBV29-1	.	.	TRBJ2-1	TGCAGCGTTGAAGGGGTGGTGAGGCTAGCAGTAGACAATGAGCAGTTCTTC	CSVEGVVRLAVDNEQFF
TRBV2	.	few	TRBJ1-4	TGTGCCAGCAGTGGTATGTCCAATGAAAAACTGTTTTTT	CASSGMSNEKLFF
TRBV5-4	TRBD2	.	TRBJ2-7	TGTGCCAGCAGCTTCGGGCTAGCGGGAGGCTACGAGCAGTACTTC	CASSFGLAGGYEQYF
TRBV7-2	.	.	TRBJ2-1	TGTGCCAGCAGCTTAGCGAGGACTTTGAATGAGCAGTTCTTC	CASSLARTLNEQFF
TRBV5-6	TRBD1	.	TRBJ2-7	TGTGCCAGCAGCGATACCTCCCAACAGGGGGCGAGGTACGAGCAGTACTTC	CASSDTSQQGARYEQYF